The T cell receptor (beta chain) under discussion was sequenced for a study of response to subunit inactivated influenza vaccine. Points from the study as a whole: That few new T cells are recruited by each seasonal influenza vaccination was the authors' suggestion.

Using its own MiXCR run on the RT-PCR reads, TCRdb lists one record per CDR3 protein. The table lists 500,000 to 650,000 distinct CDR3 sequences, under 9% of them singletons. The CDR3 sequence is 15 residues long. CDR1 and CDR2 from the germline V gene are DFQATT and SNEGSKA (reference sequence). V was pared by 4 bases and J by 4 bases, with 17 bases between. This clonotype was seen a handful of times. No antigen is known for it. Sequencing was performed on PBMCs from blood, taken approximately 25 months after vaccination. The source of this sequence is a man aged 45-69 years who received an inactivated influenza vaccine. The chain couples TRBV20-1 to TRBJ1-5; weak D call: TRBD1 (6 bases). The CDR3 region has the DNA TGCAGTGCTATTGGACAGCCGGCCCCAAATCAGCCCCAGCATTTT. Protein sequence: CSAIGQPAPNQPQHF.